These 11 T cell receptor beta chains originate from one sample sequenced in a study of blood T cell repertoires in COVID-19. Sequenced by immunoSEQ multiplex PCR; TCRdb stores in-frame clones only, minus some. The table lists 100,000 to 150,000 clones, around 88% of them singletons, with about 9.4% in the top ten. Input material: peripheral blood. The origin of the receptors is a man aged 45-60 years with acute or convalescent COVID-19.

The V and J genes are TRBV28 and TRBJ2-1, with TRBD2 matching 11 bases. CDR3 size: 17 residues. V lost 8 bases, J lost 3 bases, and 12 bases stayed unmatched. The germline CDR1 and CDR2 sequences are MDHEN and SYDVKM. The CDR3 loop is CASCRLAGGSYYNEQFF. CDR3 bases: TGTGCCAGCTGTAGGCTAGCGGGAGGTTCATACTACAATGAGCAGTTCTTC.

This chain joins TRBV2 and TRBJ2-5, with TRBD1 matching 7 bases. The V gene end was trimmed by 7 bases and the J gene end by 5 bases; junction bases not matched to a gene: 4. Looked up from germline, CDR1 is SNHLY and CDR2 is FYNNEI. There are 12 residues in the CDR3. CDR3 amino acids: CASKDRVETQYF. CDR3 nucleotides: TGTGCCAGCAAAGACAGGGTCGAGACCCAGTACTTC.

The chain joins TRBV6-5 to TRBJ1-5, with 8 bases fitting TRBD1. The CDR3 contains 14 residues. Germline V gene sequence: CDR1 MNHEY, CDR2 SVGAGI. J lost 4 bases, V lost 2 bases, and 1 base had no gene match. As DNA, the CDR3 is TGTGCCAGCAGTTACGACAGGGGTAATCAGCCCCAGCATTTT. Protein product: CASSYDRGNQPQHF.

The chain links TRBV28 to TRBJ2-3, with D unresolved. Trimming pared 3 bases from V and 6 bases from J, leaving 7 bases between. The CDR3 is 12 residues long. Germline lookup yields CDR1 MDHEN and CDR2 SYDVKM. The CDR3 DNA sequence: TGTGCCAGCAGTTTTTCCGGGGATACGCAGTATTTT. This codes for CASSFSGDTQYF.

The chain links TRBV4-1 to TRBJ2-2, with 9 nucleotides matching TRBD2. Per germline, CDR1 MGHRA and CDR2 YSYEKL. The CDR3 is 20 residues long. V shed 1 base, J shed 5 bases, and the junction held 17 bases outside the gene matches. The CDR3: CASSQVGRGREGRETGELFF. CDR3 coding DNA: TGCGCCAGCAGCCAAGTGGGGCGTGGGCGGGAGGGTAGGGAGACCGGGGAGCTGTTTTTT.

The chain has TRBV5-6 and TRBJ1-1; the D gene is possibly TRBD1 (6 bases). CDR1 and CDR2 (germline): SGHDT, YYEEEE. The V end lost 2 bases, the J end lost 7 bases, and 12 bases lay between the germline ends. This CDR3 spans 13 amino acids. CDR3 coding DNA: TGTGCCAGCAGCTTCGGACAGAATAGTGAAGCTTTCTTT. It is translated as CASSFGQNSEAFF.

In its sample, this clone was seen once. The V and J genes are TRBV10-1 and TRBJ2-3; weak D call: TRBD2 (6 bases). The ends were cut back, 6 bases at V and 6 bases at J, with 16 bases in the middle. CDR3 size: 14 residues. Germline loops: CDR1 WNHNN, CDR2 SYGVQD (reference sequence). The CDR3 loop is CASSRDSTGDTQYF. The CDR3 DNA follows: TGCGCCAGCAGCCGGGACTCTACGGGGGATACGCAGTATTTT.

The chain recombines TRBV10-1 with TRBJ2-1, with 9 bases identical to TRBD1. The CDR3 contains 15 residues. After removal of 6 bases from V and 9 bases from J, the junction contained 12 bases not matched to a gene. Germline CDR1 WNHNN, CDR2 SYGVQD (reference sequence). CDR3 coding DNA: TGCGCCAGCAGCGACCCGGGACAGGGTACCGGTGAGCAGTTCTTC. Residues: CASSDPGQGTGEQFF.

The chain has TRBV7-2 and TRBJ2-1; a possible D gene is TRBD2 (5 bases). Looked up from germline, CDR1 is SGHTA and CDR2 is FQGNSA. Trimming took off 1 base at V and 8 bases at J, with 15 bases between the two ends. The CDR3 consists of 15 residues. The DNA of the CDR3 is TGTGCCAGCAGCTTAGGAGGGTTTCGGGGAGATGAGCAGTTCTTC. This encodes CASSLGGFRGDEQFF.

The V gene is TRBV12-3 or TRBV12-4, the J gene TRBJ2-1, with D possibly TRBD1 on 6 matching bases. Trimming took 6 bases from V and 7 from J, leaving 13 bases between them. This CDR3 spans 13 amino acids. For the CDR3, the DNA is TGTGCCAGCAGCCCCGGACAGTTAAATGAGCAGTTCTTC. It is translated as CASSPGQLNEQFF.

The chain links TRBV28 to TRBJ1-1; a weak D match, TRBD1 (5 bases). V was pared by 6 bases and J by 6 bases, with 14 bases between. The CDR3 length is 13 residues. Germline CDR1 is MDHEN and CDR2 is SYDVKM. The DNA of the CDR3 is TGTGCCAGCAGGGAAGGCGGACAAGCTGAAGCTTTCTTT. This codes for CASREGGQAEAFF.